The 30 T cell receptor beta chains below all came from one sample that was sequenced in a study of blood T cell repertoires in COVID-19. Some clones are missing from TCRdb's copy, which holds only in-frame ones; the method was immunoSEQ multiplex PCR. The sample contains a few hundred thousand clones, 70% to 90% of which appear only once. Sequenced input: PBMCs or T cells enriched from blood (not recorded which). The origin of the receptors is a man under 40 who had recovered from COVID-19.

This rearrangement joins TRBV27 to TRBJ1-6, with D perhaps TRBD1 (6 bases). CDR3 length: 15 amino acids. CDR1 is MNHEY and CDR2 is SMNVEV in the germline V gene (reference sequence). The V and J ends lost 5 bases and 7 bases respectively, with 15 bases between them. The CDR3, as DNA: TGTGCCAGCAGTATCTCAGGGGCAGAGAATTCACCCCTCCACTTT. Translated, it gives CASSISGAENSPLHF.

The chain uses TRBV30 and TRBJ1-4; D perhaps matches TRBD1 (6 bases). V lost 0 bases to trimming and J lost 7 bases, with 15 bases between them. Germline V gene lookup returns CDR1 GTSNPN and CDR2 SVGIG (reference sequence). The CDR3 covers 15 residues. CDR3 DNA sequence: TGTGCCTGGAGTGTACTAGAGGAACAGGGTGAAAAACTGTTTTTT. Translating it yields CAWSVLEEQGEKLFF.

V gene TRBV20-1 combines with J gene TRBJ1-2; D is unresolved. V gave up 7 bases and J gave up 7 bases, with 7 bases separating them. CDR1 DFQATT and CDR2 SNEGSKA come from the germline V gene (reference sequence). This CDR3 is built from 9 residues. The CDR3 spells CSVQAGYTF. In DNA form, the CDR3 reads TGCAGTGTGCAAGCTGGCTACACCTTC.

The chain joins TRBV28 to TRBJ2-2; 13 positions agree with TRBD2. CDR1 and CDR2 (germline): MDHEN, SYDVKM. Losses at the gene ends were 4 bases for V and 2 bases for J; bases not matched to a gene: 7. This CDR3 has 18 amino acids. CDR3 in amino acids: CASSSFGLAGDNTGELFF. DNA for the CDR3: TGTGCCAGCAGTTCCTTCGGACTAGCGGGAGACAACACCGGGGAGCTGTTTTTT. The variable domain in full, with the rest retrieved from reference TRBV28 and TRBJ2-2, is DVKVTQSSRYLVKRTGEKVFLECVQDMDHENMFWYRQDPGLGLRLIYFSYDVKMKEKGDIPEGYSVSREKKERFSLILESASTNQTSMYLCASSSFGLAGDNTGELFFGEGSRLTVL.

This chain connects TRBV6-2 or TRBV6-3 to TRBJ2-7, with D uncertain. Germline loops: CDR1 MNHEY, CDR2 SVGEGT. The V gene lost 6 bases and the J gene lost 5 bases, with 23 bases spanning the gap. This CDR3 is 16 amino acids long. CDR3 nucleotide sequence: TGTGCCAGCAGCCAGGATTCGAGACCAGGCGTCCACGAGCAGTACTTC. Encoded protein: CASSQDSRPGVHEQYF.

The chain couples TRBV5-4 to TRBJ2-2, with 8 bases aligning to TRBD1. J was trimmed by 5 bases and V by 4 bases; bases with no gene match: 10. The germline V gene has CDR1 SGHNT and CDR2 YYREEE (reference sequence). The CDR3 has 16 residues. CDR3 sequence (DNA): TGTGCCAGCAGCCCCCAAAGGACAGGGAGGACCGGGGAGCTGTTTTTT. Translation: CASSPQRTGRTGELFF.

This sequence joins TRBV19 and TRBJ1-3; D gene unclear. CDR3 length equals 13 residues. Trimming removed 7 bases from V and 0 bases from J, with 7 bases in between. Germline V gene sequence: CDR1 LNHDA, CDR2 SQIVND (reference sequence). For the CDR3, the DNA is TGTGCCAGTACTGGGCTCTCTGGAAACACCATATATTTT. It is translated as CASTGLSGNTIYF.

CDR3: CASSVSGTGNGYTF. The CDR3 DNA reads as TGTGCCAGCAGCGTTTCCGGGACAGGGAATGGCTACACCTTC. The chain has TRBV7-9 and TRBJ1-2, with 9 bases fitting TRBD1. The V segment lost 5 bases and the J segment 6 bases; nucleotides outside the gene matches: 7. The CDR3 length is 14 residues. CDR1 and CDR2 (germline): SEHNR, FQNEAQ (reference sequence).

The chain combines TRBV30 with TRBJ2-3; TRBD1 matches 7 bases. CDR3 length: 15 residues. With V trimmed by 0 bases and J by 0 bases, 3 bases remained unmatched. Germline CDR1 is GTSNPN and CDR2 is SVGIG (reference sequence). The CDR3 DNA sequence: TGTGCCTGGAGTGTAGACAGGGCTAGCACAGATACGCAGTATTTT. Its protein is CAWSVDRASTDTQYF.

The chain combines TRBV7-2 with TRBJ2-7; 8 bases agree with TRBD2. Germline values: CDR1 SGHTA, CDR2 FQGNSA. This CDR3 has 16 residues. After removal of 4 bases from V and 7 bases from J, the junction contained 15 bases not matched to a gene. CDR3 nucleotide sequence: TGTGCCAGCAGCTCATCTAGCGGGTCAGTGGGGGGGGAGCAGTACTTC. It encodes CASSSSSGSVGGEQYF.

The table lists this clone with a count of one. V gene TRBV19 combines with J gene TRBJ2-5, with D possibly being TRBD2 (5 bases). Germline V gives CDR1 LNHDA, CDR2 SQIVND (reference sequence). The V end was cut by 4 bases, the J end by 5 bases, with 11 bases between. The CDR3 totals 13 residues. The CDR3 nucleotides are TGTGCCAGTAGTAAAGCGGCGCGGGAGACCCAGTACTTC. This sequence encodes CASSKAARETQYF.

The chain employs TRBV18 and TRBJ1-1; 8 bases match TRBD1. This CDR3 has 18 residues. Germline V lookup: CDR1 KGHSH, CDR2 LQKENI. V was pared by 3 bases and J by 1 base, with 13 bases of the junction left unmatched. The CDR3 sequence: CASSPLQGQGRGNTEAFF. The CDR3 DNA sequence: TGTGCCAGCTCACCTCTCCAAGGACAGGGACGAGGGAACACTGAAGCTTTCTTT.

The V gene is TRBV11-2, the J gene TRBJ1-4; weak D call: TRBD1 (5 bases). V shed 0 bases and J shed 11 bases, with 13 bases lying between them. The CDR3 is 14 amino acids. Germline assignment: CDR1 SGHAT and CDR2 FQNNGV. The CDR3 coding sequence is TGTGCCAGCAGCTTAGATGGTCAGGGTGGTAAACTGTTTTTT. This codes for CASSLDGQGGKLFF.

The rearrangement joins TRBV5-1 to TRBJ1-1, with D hard to call. Trimming took 0 bases from V and 1 from J, leaving 7 bases between them. This CDR3 region has 14 residues. Germline CDR1 and CDR2: SGHRS and YFSETQ. CDR3 protein: CASSLAGGNTEAFF. CDR3 sequence (DNA): TGCGCCAGCAGCTTGGCCGGAGGGAACACTGAAGCTTTCTTT.

V usage is TRBV6-1 and J usage is TRBJ2-7; TRBD2 agrees at 8 bases. CDR3 length: 15 residues. Losses at the gene ends were 1 base for V and 3 bases for J; bases not matched to a gene: 5. Germline CDR1 and CDR2: MNHNS and SASEGT. The CDR3: CASSEETSGGYEQYF. DNA of the CDR3: TGTGCCAGCAGTGAAGAAACCAGCGGGGGCTACGAGCAGTACTTC.

This clone was counted a few times. The V and J genes are TRBV4-2 and TRBJ1-1; tentative D call: TRBD1 (6 bases). This CDR3 comprises 18 residues. The V end was cut by 0 bases, the J end by 0 bases, with 17 bases between. Per germline, CDR1 LGHNA and CDR2 YNFKEQ. CDR3 sequence: CASSQDPYTGMMNTEAFF. For the CDR3, the DNA is TGTGCCAGCAGCCAAGATCCTTATACAGGGATGATGAACACTGAAGCTTTCTTT.

The chain combines TRBV6-2 or TRBV6-3 with TRBJ2-3; 16 nucleotides align to TRBD2. Unmatched junction bases numbered 7, after V lost 4 bases and J lost 0 bases. Germline values: CDR1 MNHEY, CDR2 SVGEGT. The CDR3 extends over 19 amino acids. Here the CDR3 DNA reads TGTGCCAGCAGTTTTCACCCGGGACTAGCGGGGGGGAGCACAGATACGCAGTATTTT. This gives the protein CASSFHPGLAGGSTDTQYF.

The V and J genes are TRBV5-4 and TRBJ2-2, with 10 bases fitting TRBD2. This CDR3 contains 15 residues. The V gene's germline CDR1 is SGHNT and CDR2 YYREEE (reference sequence). With 1 base clipped from V and 6 bases from J, the junction kept 3 bases outside the gene matches. This CDR3 reads CASSLTSGAAGELFF. In DNA, the CDR3 is TGTGCCAGCAGCTTGACTAGCGGGGCAGCCGGGGAGCTGTTTTTT.

The chain combines TRBV15 with TRBJ2-7, with 8 bases fitting TRBD1. The junction had 6 bases not matched to a gene; V was cut back by 5 bases and J by 0 bases. The CDR3 covers 15 residues. Per germline, CDR1 LNHNV and CDR2 YYDKDF (reference sequence). The CDR3 DNA reads TGTGCCACCAGCCGGGGACAGGTGAGCTCCTACGAGCAGTACTTC. Protein: CATSRGQVSSYEQYF.

V and J are TRBV4-1 and TRBJ1-6; possibly TRBD1 for D (5 bases). CDR3 length: 17 amino acids. Trimming cost V 3 bases and J 6 bases, with 18 bases left between them. Germline CDR1 is MGHRA and CDR2 is YSYEKL. The CDR3 DNA reads as TGCGCCAGCAGCCATGGGGGACTTCGCAGCAGTAATTCACCCCTCCACTTT. It specifies CASSHGGLRSSNSPLHF.

The chain has TRBV6-5 and TRBJ1-2; TRBD1 might be the D (5 bases). CDR1 MNHEY and CDR2 SVGAGI come from the germline V gene. Trimming stripped 2 bases from V and 8 bases from J, with 15 bases between. The CDR3 has 14 amino acids. CDR3 sequence: CASSYGQGVWGYTF. CDR3 in DNA: TGTGCCAGCAGTTACGGGCAGGGCGTGTGGGGCTACACCTTC.

The V and J genes are TRBV10-1 and TRBJ2-3, with 7 bases aligning to TRBD1. This CDR3 has 14 amino acids. Trimming removed 3 bases from V and 3 bases from J; junction bases left unmatched: 3. Germline CDR1 WNHNN, CDR2 SYGVQD (reference sequence). Written as DNA, the CDR3 is TGCGCCAGCAGTGACCGGGACAGAACAGATACGCAGTATTTT. It codes for CASSDRDRTDTQYF.

The chain recombines TRBV5-1 with TRBJ1-3; 11 nucleotides line up with TRBD1. The CDR3 consists of 17 residues. V lost 4 bases and J lost 3; bases outside the gene matches: 9. Germline assignment: CDR1 SGHRS and CDR2 YFSETQ. The CDR3 region has the DNA TGCGCCAGCAGCCCCGGGACAGGGGGTTTTAGTGGAAACACCATATATTTT. Protein sequence: CASSPGTGGFSGNTIYF. Complete variable domain (other parts from reference TRBV5-1 and TRBJ1-3): KAGVTQTPRYLIKTRGQQVTLSCSPISGHRSVSWYQQTPGQGLQFLFEYFSETQRNKGNFPGRFSGRQFSNSRSEMNVSTLELGDSALYLCASSPGTGGFSGNTIYFGEGSWLTVV.

This clone was recorded once. This chain uses TRBV20-1 with TRBJ1-2; D not resolved. The CDR3 sequence is 11 residues long. CDR1 is DFQATT and CDR2 is SNEGSKA in the germline V gene (reference sequence). V lost 5 bases to trimming and J lost 4 bases, with 8 bases between them. CDR3 sequence: CSAPEGYGYTF. CDR3 nucleotide sequence: TGCAGTGCTCCGGAGGGCTATGGCTACACCTTC.

The rearrangement joins TRBV5-5 to TRBJ2-3, with unresolved D. V dropped 2 bases and J dropped 2 bases, with 6 bases sitting between them. CDR3 length equals 13 residues. Germline lookup yields CDR1 SGHKS and CDR2 YYEKEE (reference sequence). The DNA for the CDR3 is TGTGCCAGCAGCTTCTTCTCCACAGATACGCAGTATTTT. Translation: CASSFFSTDTQYF.

This chain uses TRBV19 with TRBJ2-1; weak D call: TRBD2 (6 bases). In germline, CDR1 is LNHDA, CDR2 SQIVND (reference sequence). Deletions cut 4 bases from V and 8 bases from J, with 9 bases between. The CDR3 totals 12 residues. CDR3 DNA: TGTGCCAGTAGTAGCCGACTAGATGAGCAGTTCTTC. Amino acids: CASSSRLDEQFF.

The rearrangement joins TRBV19 to TRBJ2-5, with TRBD1 matching over 8 bases. J lost 5 bases, V lost 5 bases, and 10 bases had no gene match. CDR1 is LNHDA and CDR2 is SQIVND in the germline V gene (reference sequence). The CDR3 consists of 15 residues. CDR3 nucleotide sequence: TGTGCCAGTAGTGGACGGACAGGGCGAGAGGAGACCCAGTACTTC. Residues: CASSGRTGREETQYF.

The rearrangement uses TRBV28 and TRBJ2-1, with 7 positions matching TRBD1. Germline CDR1 reads MDHEN; CDR2 reads SYDVKM. After removal of 3 bases from V and 7 bases from J, the junction contained 6 bases not matched to a gene. The CDR3 consists of 14 residues. The CDR3 spells CASSFQGEKNEQFF. CDR3 bases: TGTGCCAGCAGTTTTCAGGGGGAGAAGAATGAGCAGTTCTTC.

The chain uses TRBV24-1 and TRBJ2-5; TRBD1 agrees at 10 bases. The CDR3 is 16 amino acids. Trimming cost V 1 base and J 5 bases; bases outside gene matches: 6. The germline V gene has CDR1 KGHDR and CDR2 SFDVKD. CDR3: CATSDFTTGGLETQYF. The CDR3, as DNA: TGTGCCACCAGTGATTTTACGACAGGGGGCTTGGAGACCCAGTACTTC.

The rearrangement uses TRBV10-3 and TRBJ2-7; D ambiguous. Trimming stripped 6 bases from V and 0 bases from J, with 12 bases between. CDR1 ENHRY and CDR2 SYGVKD come from the germline V gene. CDR3 length equals 14 residues. The CDR3 sequence is CAIRSTLNSYEQYF. The CDR3 DNA is TGTGCCATCAGGTCGACACTTAACTCCTACGAGCAGTACTTC.